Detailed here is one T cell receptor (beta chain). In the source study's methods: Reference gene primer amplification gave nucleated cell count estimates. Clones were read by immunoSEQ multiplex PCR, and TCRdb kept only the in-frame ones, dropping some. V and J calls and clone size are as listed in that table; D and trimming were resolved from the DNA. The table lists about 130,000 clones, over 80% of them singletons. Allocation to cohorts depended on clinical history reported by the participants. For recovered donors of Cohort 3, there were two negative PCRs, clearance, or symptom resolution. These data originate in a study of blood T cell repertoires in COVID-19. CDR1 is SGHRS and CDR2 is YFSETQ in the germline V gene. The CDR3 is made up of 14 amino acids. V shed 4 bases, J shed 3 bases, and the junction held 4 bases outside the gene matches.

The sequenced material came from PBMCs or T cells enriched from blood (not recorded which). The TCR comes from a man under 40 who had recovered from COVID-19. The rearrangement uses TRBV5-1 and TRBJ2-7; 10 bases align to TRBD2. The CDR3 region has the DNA TGCGCCAGCAGCAGGACTAGCGGCCACTACGAGCAGTACTTC. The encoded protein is CASSRTSGHYEQYF.